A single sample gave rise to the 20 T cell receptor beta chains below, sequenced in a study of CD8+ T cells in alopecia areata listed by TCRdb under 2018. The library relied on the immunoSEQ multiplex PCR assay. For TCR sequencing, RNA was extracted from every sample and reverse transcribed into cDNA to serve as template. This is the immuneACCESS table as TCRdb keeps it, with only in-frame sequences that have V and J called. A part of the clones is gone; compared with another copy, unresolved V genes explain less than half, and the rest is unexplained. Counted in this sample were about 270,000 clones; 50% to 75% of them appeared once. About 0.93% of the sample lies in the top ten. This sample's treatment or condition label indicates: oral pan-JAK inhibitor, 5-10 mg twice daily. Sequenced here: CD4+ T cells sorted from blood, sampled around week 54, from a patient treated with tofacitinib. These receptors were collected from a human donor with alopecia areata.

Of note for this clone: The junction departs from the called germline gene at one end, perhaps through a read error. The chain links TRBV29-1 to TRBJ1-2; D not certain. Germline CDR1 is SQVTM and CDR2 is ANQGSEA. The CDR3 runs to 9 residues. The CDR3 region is CSVEAGYSF. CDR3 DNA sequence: TGCAGCGTTGAAGCGGGATATTCCTTC.

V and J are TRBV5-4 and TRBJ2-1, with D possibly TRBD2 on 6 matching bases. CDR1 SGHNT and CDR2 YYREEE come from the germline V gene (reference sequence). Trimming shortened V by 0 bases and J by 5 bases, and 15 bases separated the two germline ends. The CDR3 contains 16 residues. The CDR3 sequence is CASSLDPGVRNNEQFF. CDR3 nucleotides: TGTGCCAGCAGCTTGGATCCGGGGGTCCGCAACAATGAGCAGTTCTTC. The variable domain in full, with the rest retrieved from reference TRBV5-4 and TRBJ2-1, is ETGVTQSPTHLIKTRGQQVTLRCSSQSGHNTVSWYQQALGQGPQFIFQYYREEENGRGNFPPRFSGLQFPNYSSELNVNALELDDSALYLCASSLDPGVRNNEQFFGPGTRLTVL.

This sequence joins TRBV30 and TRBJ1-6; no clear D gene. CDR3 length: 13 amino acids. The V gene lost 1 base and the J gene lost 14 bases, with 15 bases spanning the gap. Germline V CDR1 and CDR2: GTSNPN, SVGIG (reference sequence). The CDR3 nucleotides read TGTGCCTGGAGTGAATCAGGCTTTGGGGCCCTCCACTTT. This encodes CAWSESGFGALHF.

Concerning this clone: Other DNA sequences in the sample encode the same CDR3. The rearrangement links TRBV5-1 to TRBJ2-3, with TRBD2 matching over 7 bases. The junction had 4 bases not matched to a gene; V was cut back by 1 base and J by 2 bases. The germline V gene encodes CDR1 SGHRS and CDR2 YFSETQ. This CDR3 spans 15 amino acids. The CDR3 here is CASSLRGVLTDTQYF. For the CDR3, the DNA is TGCGCCAGCAGCTTGCGGGGGGTCCTCACAGATACGCAGTATTTT.

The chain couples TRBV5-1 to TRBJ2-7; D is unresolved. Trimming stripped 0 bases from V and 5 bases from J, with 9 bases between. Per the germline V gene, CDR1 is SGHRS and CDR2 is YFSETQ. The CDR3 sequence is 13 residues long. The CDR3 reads CASSLDLGHEQYF. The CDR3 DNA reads TGCGCCAGCAGCTTGGATTTAGGCCACGAGCAGTACTTC.

The CDR3 nucleotides are TGTGCCATCAGCCTTACAGGAACTTCGAACACCGGGGAGCTGTTTTTT. It translates to CAISLTGTSNTGELFF. The chain joins TRBV10-3 to TRBJ2-2, with D perhaps TRBD1 (5 bases). In germline, CDR1 is ENHRY, CDR2 SYGVKD. The CDR3 runs 16 residues. V was shortened by 6 bases and J by 0 bases, with 14 bases between the two germline ends.

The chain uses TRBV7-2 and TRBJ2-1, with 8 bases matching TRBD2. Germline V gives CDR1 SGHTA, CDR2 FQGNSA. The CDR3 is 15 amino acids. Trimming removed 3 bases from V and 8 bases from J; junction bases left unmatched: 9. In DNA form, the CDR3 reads TGTGCCAGCAGCTTTGGCGGGGGGCCTTTGGATGAGCAGTTCTTC. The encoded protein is CASSFGGGPLDEQFF.

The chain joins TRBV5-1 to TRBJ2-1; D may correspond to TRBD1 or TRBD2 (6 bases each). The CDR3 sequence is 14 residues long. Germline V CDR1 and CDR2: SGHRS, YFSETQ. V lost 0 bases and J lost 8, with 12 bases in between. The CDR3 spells CASSLGTGADEQFF. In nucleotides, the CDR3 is TGCGCCAGCAGCTTGGGGACGGGGGCCGATGAGCAGTTCTTC.

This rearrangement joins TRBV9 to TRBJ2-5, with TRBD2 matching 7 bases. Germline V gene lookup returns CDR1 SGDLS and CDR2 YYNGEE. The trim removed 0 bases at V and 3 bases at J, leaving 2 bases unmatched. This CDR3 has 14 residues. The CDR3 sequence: CASSVGAGKETQYF. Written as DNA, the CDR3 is TGTGCCAGCAGCGTAGGAGCGGGAAAAGAGACCCAGTACTTC.

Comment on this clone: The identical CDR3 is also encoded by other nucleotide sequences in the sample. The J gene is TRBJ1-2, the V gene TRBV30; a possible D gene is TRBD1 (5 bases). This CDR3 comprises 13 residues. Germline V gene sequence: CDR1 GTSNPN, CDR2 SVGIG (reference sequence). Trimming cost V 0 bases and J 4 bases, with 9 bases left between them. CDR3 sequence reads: CAWSVGTAYGYTF. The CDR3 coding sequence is TGTGCCTGGAGTGTCGGGACTGCCTATGGCTACACCTTC.

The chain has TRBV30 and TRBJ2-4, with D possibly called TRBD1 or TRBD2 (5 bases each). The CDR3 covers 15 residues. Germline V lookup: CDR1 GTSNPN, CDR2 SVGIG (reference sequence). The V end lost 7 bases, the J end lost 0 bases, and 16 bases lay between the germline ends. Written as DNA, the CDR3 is TGTGCCTCCAGTTCAGGGACCCAAGCCAAAAACATTCAGTACTTC. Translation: CASSSGTQAKNIQYF.

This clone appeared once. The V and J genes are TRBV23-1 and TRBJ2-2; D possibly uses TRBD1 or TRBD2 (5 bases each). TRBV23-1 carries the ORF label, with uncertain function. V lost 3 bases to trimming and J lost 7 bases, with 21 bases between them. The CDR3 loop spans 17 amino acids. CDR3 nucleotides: TGCGCCAGCAGTCAGCGTGAACCGGGACCCGGGCGCGGGGAGCTGTTTTTT. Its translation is CASSQREPGPGRGELFF.

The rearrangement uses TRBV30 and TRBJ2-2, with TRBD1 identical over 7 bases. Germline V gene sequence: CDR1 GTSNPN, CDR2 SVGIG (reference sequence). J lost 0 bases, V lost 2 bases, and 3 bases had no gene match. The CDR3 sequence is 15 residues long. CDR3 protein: CAWSWGTANTGELFF. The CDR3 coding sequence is TGTGCCTGGAGTTGGGGGACAGCGAACACCGGGGAGCTGTTTTTT.

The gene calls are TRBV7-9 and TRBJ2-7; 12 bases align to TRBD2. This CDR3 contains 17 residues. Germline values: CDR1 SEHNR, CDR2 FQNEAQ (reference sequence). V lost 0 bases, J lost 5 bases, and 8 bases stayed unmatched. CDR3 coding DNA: TGTGCCAGCAGCTTAGCGACTCTAGCGGGGGGGCTCCACGAGCAGTACTTC. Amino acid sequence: CASSLATLAGGLHEQYF.

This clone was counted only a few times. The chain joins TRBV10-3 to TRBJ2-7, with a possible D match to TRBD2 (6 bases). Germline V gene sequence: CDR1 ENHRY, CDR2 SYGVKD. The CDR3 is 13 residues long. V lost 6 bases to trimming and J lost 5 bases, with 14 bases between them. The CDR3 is CAIREGPGNEQYF. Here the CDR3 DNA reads TGTGCCATCAGGGAGGGCCCTGGCAACGAGCAGTACTTC.

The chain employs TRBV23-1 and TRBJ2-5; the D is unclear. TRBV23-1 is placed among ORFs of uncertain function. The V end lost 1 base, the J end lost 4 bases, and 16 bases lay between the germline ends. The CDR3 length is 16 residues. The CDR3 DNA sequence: TGCGCCAGCAGTCAATTCATCTTAAGCATGATAGAGACCCAGTACTTC. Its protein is CASSQFILSMIETQYF.

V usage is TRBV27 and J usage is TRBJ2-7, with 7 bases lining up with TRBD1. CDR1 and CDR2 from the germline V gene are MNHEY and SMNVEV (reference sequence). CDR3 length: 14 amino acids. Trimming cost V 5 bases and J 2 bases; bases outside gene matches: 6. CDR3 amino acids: CASSETGWAYEQYF. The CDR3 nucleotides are TGTGCCAGCAGTGAGACAGGGTGGGCCTACGAGCAGTACTTC.

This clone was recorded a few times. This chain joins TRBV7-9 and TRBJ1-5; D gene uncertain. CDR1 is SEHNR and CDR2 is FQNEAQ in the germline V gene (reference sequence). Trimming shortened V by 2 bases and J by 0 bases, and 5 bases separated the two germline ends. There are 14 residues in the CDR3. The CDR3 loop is CASSLLDSNQPQHF. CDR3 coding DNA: TGTGCCAGCAGCTTACTGGATAGCAATCAGCCCCAGCATTTT.

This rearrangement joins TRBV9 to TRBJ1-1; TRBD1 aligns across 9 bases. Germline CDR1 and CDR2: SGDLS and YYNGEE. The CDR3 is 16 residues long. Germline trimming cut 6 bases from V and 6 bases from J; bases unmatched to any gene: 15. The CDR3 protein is CASTRLVGTGNSEAFF. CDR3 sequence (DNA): TGTGCCAGCACCCGCCTTGTTGGGACAGGGAATTCTGAAGCTTTCTTT.

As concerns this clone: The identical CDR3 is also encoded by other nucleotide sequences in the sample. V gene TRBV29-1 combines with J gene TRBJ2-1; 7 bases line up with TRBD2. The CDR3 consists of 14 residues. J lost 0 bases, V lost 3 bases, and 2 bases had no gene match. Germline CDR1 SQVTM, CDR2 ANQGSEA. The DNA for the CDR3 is TGCAGCGTTGAGGGCGGGAGCTCCTACAATGAGCAGTTCTTC. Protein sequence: CSVEGGSSYNEQFF.